This note documents a single T cell receptor (beta chain) sequence. There is no known antigen for this receptor. One base away there is no much larger clone; base qualities are not given. This record comes from a study of T cell changes during pregnancy in multiple sclerosis (dated by TCRdb to the late 2010s). Notes on the research overall: In women with multiple sclerosis, the researchers looked at how the T cell repertoire shifted as pregnancy progressed.

Libraries came from the immunoSEQ multiplex PCR assay. The table comes from immuneACCESS by way of TCRdb, which keeps in-frame sequences with V and J called. Part of the clones is missing from these tables; in studies checked, under half for an unresolved V gene and the rest for unknown reasons. The sample table holds tens of thousands of clones, of which more than 80% were seen once. The ten biggest clones cover about 0.22% of the sample. For this chain, trimming is 9 bases at the V end and 4 bases at the J end, and the number of junction bases without a gene match is 11. Counted from cysteine to phenylalanine, this CDR3 has 15 amino acids. Only the CDR3 region is kept as DNA, spanning 45 bases read in frame from base 1. The CDR1 and CDR2 encoded by the germline V gene (reference sequence) are MNHEY and SMNVEV.

The source of this sequence is a female donor with multiple sclerosis, enrolled in a pregnancy study. The source was CD4+ T cells from peripheral blood mononuclear cells, collected before pregnancy. The chain joins TRBV27 to TRBJ2-1, with TRBD1 matching 8 junction bases. At the DNA level, the sequence is TGTGCCAGGAGGAGTAACCGACAGGGGTACAATGAGCAGTTCTTC. Translation gives CARRSNRQGYNEQFF.